The sequence of this T cell receptor beta chain was determined in a study of blood T cell repertoires in COVID-19. The CDR3 length is 15 residues. CDR1 and CDR2 (germline): SGHNT, YYREEE (reference sequence). V lost 3 bases and J lost 2, with 14 bases in between. The method was immunoSEQ multiplex PCR; TCRdb's version includes in-frame clones alone and lacks a portion of them. This sample carries 180,000 or so clones, approximately 86% of them seen once, and the ten largest clones take 0.95% to 1.5%. The clonotype comes from a man aged 55-75 years who had recovered from COVID-19. Sequenced sample: peripheral blood. This chain links TRBV5-4 with TRBJ1-2; D is perhaps TRBD1 (5 bases). The CDR3 DNA follows: TGTGCCAGCAGCTGGGGGGTGGCGAGGAACTATGGCTACACCTTC. Encoded protein: CASSWGVARNYGYTF.